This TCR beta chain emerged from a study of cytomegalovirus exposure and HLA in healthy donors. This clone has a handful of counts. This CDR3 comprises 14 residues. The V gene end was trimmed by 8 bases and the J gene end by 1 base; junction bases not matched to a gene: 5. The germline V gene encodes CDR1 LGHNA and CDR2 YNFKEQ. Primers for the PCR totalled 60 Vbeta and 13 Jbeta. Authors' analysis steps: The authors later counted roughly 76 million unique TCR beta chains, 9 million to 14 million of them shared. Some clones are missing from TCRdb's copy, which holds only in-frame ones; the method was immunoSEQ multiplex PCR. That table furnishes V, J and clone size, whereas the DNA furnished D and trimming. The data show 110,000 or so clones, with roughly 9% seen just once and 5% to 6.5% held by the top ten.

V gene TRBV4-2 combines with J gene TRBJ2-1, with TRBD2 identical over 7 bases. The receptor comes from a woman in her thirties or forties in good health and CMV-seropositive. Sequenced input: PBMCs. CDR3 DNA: TGTGCCAGCCGGGGCGGGGGATCCTACAATGAGCAGTTCTTC. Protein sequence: CASRGGGSYNEQFF.